The 17 T cell receptor beta chains in this list originate from one sample, sequenced in a study of radiation and T cells in renal cell carcinoma (TCRdb year 2020). Sample time point, as interpreted from the label and publication: blood 4 weeks post-SBRT, at nephrectomy. This specimen's treatment or condition label, per the study, means: 15 Gy SBRT to primary tumor, nephrectomy 4 weeks later. The method was the immunoSEQ multiplex PCR assay. The table comes from immuneACCESS by way of TCRdb, which keeps in-frame sequences with V and J called. Part of the clones is missing from these tables; in studies checked, under half for an unresolved V gene and the rest for unknown reasons. The sample records around 95,000 clones, roughly 82% of which are singletons. Of the sample, 7.2% falls within the top ten clones. Sequenced material: blood, taken from a patient whose treatment included radiotherapy and nephrectomy. Receptors originate from a man between 60 and 70 years old with renal cell carcinoma.

CDR3 sequence (DNA): TGTGCCATCAGTCGAGGGGGTACCACAGTGGGTACAACTAATGAAAAACTGTTTTTT. Amino acids: CAISRGGTTVGTTNEKLFF. The chain has TRBV10-3 and TRBJ1-4; D is possibly TRBD1 (6 bases). The CDR3 covers 19 residues. Per the germline V gene, CDR1 is ENHRY and CDR2 is SYGVKD. V was trimmed by 5 bases and J by 0 bases, leaving 22 bases between them.

The rearrangement joins TRBV10-3 to TRBJ2-3; unclear D gene. Deletions cut 2 bases from V and 2 bases from J, with 8 bases between. This CDR3 spans 14 amino acids. Germline V gene sequence: CDR1 ENHRY, CDR2 SYGVKD. The CDR3 nucleotides are TGTGCCATCAGTGAGCTCCTTTCCACAGATACGCAGTATTTT. Amino acids: CAISELLSTDTQYF.

This clone showed up just once. V and J are TRBV30 and TRBJ2-1; 7 nucleotides align to TRBD2. The J segment lost 0 bases and the V segment lost 5 bases, leaving 4 bases of the junction unmatched. The CDR3 extends over 14 amino acids. Germline CDR1 is GTSNPN and CDR2 is SVGIG (reference sequence). The CDR3 DNA reads as TGTGCCTGGGTGGGCGGGAGCTCCTACAATGAGCAGTTCTTC. Its translation is CAWVGGSSYNEQFF.

This clone showed up just a few times. The gene calls are TRBV4-2 and TRBJ1-5, with TRBD1 matching over 8 bases. Trimming cost V 3 bases and J 7 bases; bases outside gene matches: 8. From germline, CDR1 is LGHNA and CDR2 YNFKEQ. The length of the CDR3 is 15 residues. The CDR3 here is CASSQILRGLQPQHF. CDR3 in DNA: TGTGCCAGCAGCCAGATACTCAGGGGGCTACAGCCCCAGCATTTT.

The CDR3 nucleotides are TGTGCCATCAGGATAGGGACAGGACCTGATTCACCCCTCCACTTT. This translates into CAIRIGTGPDSPLHF. The V gene is TRBV10-3, the J gene TRBJ1-6; 8 bases fit TRBD1. The germline gives CDR1 ENHRY, CDR2 SYGVKD. This CDR3 spans 15 amino acids. After removal of 6 bases from V and 8 bases from J, the junction contained 9 bases not matched to a gene.

This chain connects TRBV4-1 to TRBJ1-2, with 8 bases matching TRBD1. Germline CDR1 and CDR2: MGHRA and YSYEKL. CDR3 size: 16 residues. V dropped 1 base and J dropped 0; count of bases not matched to a gene: 4. CDR3 DNA: TGCGCCAGCAGCCAAGCTTCACAGGGGGCTAACTATGGCTACACCTTC. This sequence encodes CASSQASQGANYGYTF.

The V gene is TRBV7-6, the J gene TRBJ1-2; no definite D call. The CDR3 loop spans 13 amino acids. CDR1 and CDR2 (germline): SGHVS, FNYEAQ. Trimming removed 0 bases at V and 0 bases at J, with 2 bases between. The CDR3 region is CASSLASNYGYTF. CDR3 in DNA: TGTGCCAGCAGCTTAGCTTCTAACTATGGCTACACCTTC.

The rearrangement joins TRBV19 to TRBJ2-3, with D uncertain. CDR3 size: 13 residues. V shed 6 bases and J shed 7 bases, with 14 bases lying between them. Germline V gene lookup returns CDR1 LNHDA and CDR2 SQIVND (reference sequence). As DNA, the CDR3 is TGTGCCAGTAGCTCTACGGCCGCCTATACGCAGTATTTT. Translated, it gives CASSSTAAYTQYF. The full variable domain, rest sourced from reference TRBV19 and TRBJ2-3, is DGGITQSPKYLFRKEGQNVTLSCEQNLNHDAMYWYRQDPGQGLRLIYYSQIVNDFQKGDIAEGYSVSREKKESFPLTVTSAQKNPTAFYLCASSSTAAYTQYFGPGTRLTVL.

The rearrangement links TRBV7-8 to TRBJ1-6; TRBD1 agrees at 9 bases. The CDR3 runs to 17 residues. Germline V CDR1 and CDR2: SGHVS, FQNEAQ. Trimming removed 5 bases from V and 5 bases from J; junction bases left unmatched: 10. This chain's CDR3 is CASSPFGQGRHNSPLHF. The CDR3 region has the DNA TGTGCCAGCAGCCCTTTTGGACAGGGGCGACATAATTCACCCCTCCACTTT.

The rearrangement joins TRBV15 to TRBJ2-6; D remains ambiguous. The CDR3 length is 17 residues. Trimming removed 1 base at V and 1 base at J, with 11 bases between. CDR1 and CDR2 from the germline V gene are LNHNV and YYDKDF (reference sequence). The CDR3 here is CATSRAASPSGANVLTF. CDR3 DNA: TGTGCCACCAGCAGAGCCGCCTCACCTTCTGGGGCCAACGTCCTGACTTTC.

This rearrangement joins TRBV9 to TRBJ1-2, with 8 bases matching TRBD1. Germline CDR1 is SGDLS and CDR2 is YYNGEE. V trimming: 0 bases; J trimming: 3 bases; junction bases outside the gene matches: 1. The CDR3 extends over 14 amino acids. CDR3 loop: CASSVEDRDYGYTF. DNA for the CDR3: TGTGCCAGCAGCGTAGAGGACAGGGACTATGGCTACACCTTC.

The CDR3 loop is CASSPTQLLGYEQYF. The DNA for the CDR3 is TGCGCCAGCAGCCCCACTCAACTATTGGGCTACGAGCAGTACTTC. This chain links TRBV5-1 with TRBJ2-7, with D uncertain. The germline V and J ends were trimmed by 4 bases and 3 bases, with 17 bases remaining between them. This CDR3 spans 15 amino acids. CDR1 is SGHRS and CDR2 is YFSETQ in the germline V gene.

The J gene is TRBJ2-1, the V gene TRBV5-8, with D unresolved. CDR1 is SGHTS, CDR2 YDEGEE, per germline. CDR3 length: 12 amino acids. V dropped 1 base and J dropped 6 bases, with 5 bases sitting between them. The CDR3 is CASSLRVNEQFF. The CDR3 DNA is TGTGCCAGCAGCTTGCGGGTCAATGAGCAGTTCTTC.

This clone was detected a few times. V and J are TRBV28 and TRBJ1-1, with D possibly matching TRBD1 (5 bases). CDR1 is MDHEN, CDR2 SYDVKM, per germline. V was shortened by 3 bases and J by 3 bases, with 11 bases between the two germline ends. The CDR3 runs to 14 residues. CDR3 DNA: TGTGCCAGCAGTTTCGCGGGGGGGTACACTGAAGCTTTCTTT. Amino acids: CASSFAGGYTEAFF.

The J gene is TRBJ2-7, the V gene TRBV7-9, with 11 bases lining up with TRBD1. The V gene's germline CDR1 is SEHNR and CDR2 FQNEAQ (reference sequence). There are 17 residues in the CDR3. The V gene end was trimmed by 4 bases and the J gene end by 3 bases; junction bases not matched to a gene: 11. CDR3 amino acids: CASSYPGTGGRHYEQYF. In DNA, the CDR3 is TGTGCCAGCAGCTACCCCGGGACAGGGGGTCGCCACTACGAGCAGTACTTC.

This clone was seen a single time. The V call is TRBV25-1, the J call TRBJ2-2; 10 bases align to TRBD2. The CDR3 is 15 residues long. J lost 6 bases, V lost 7 bases, and 8 bases had no gene match. CDR1 MGHDK and CDR2 SYGVNS come from the germline V gene. The CDR3 loop reads CASKGAGGSAGELFF. CDR3 DNA: TGTGCCAGCAAGGGAGCGGGAGGGAGCGCCGGGGAGCTGTTTTTT. Combining the CDR3 with reference TRBV25-1 and TRBJ2-2 gives the whole variable domain EADIYQTPRYLVIGTGKKITLECSQTMGHDKMYWYQQDPGMELHLIHYSYGVNSTEKGDLSSESTVSRIRTEHFPLTLESARPSHTSQYLCASKGAGGSAGELFFGEGSRLTVL.

V and J are TRBV6-5 and TRBJ2-1; TRBD1 might be the D (5 bases). This CDR3 has 15 amino acids. Looked up from germline, CDR1 is MNHEY and CDR2 is SVGAGI. Trimming removed 2 bases at V and 0 bases at J, with 8 bases between. In nucleotides, the CDR3 is TGTGCCAGCAGTTACGGACAAGACTCCTACAATGAGCAGTTCTTC. Protein product: CASSYGQDSYNEQFF.